Below, 24 T cell receptor beta chains from the same sample are listed, as sequenced in a study of tumor-infiltrating lymphocytes in primary liver carcinoma. Priming with a constant-region primer yielded TCR beta cDNA from about 480 ng total RNA. For TCR beta, libraries were produced by three nested multiplex PCR rounds using slightly modified ARM-PCR. The first two PCR rounds used TRBV1-TRBV30 forward primers with a C-beta reverse primer, 10 to 11 cycles each. TCRdb itself ran the multiplex PCR reads through MiXCR, one entry per CDR3 protein. The data contain 100,000 to 150,000 distinct CDR3 sequences, 50% to 80% of them singletons. Total RNA and DNA came together from 20-30 mg of bulk tissue without cell sorting. The sequencing sample was made of liver tumor tissue from sampling region 3. The subset here: tumor region T3, left-lateral pole. These TCRs come from a woman aged 55-75 years with primary liver carcinoma and hepatitis B virus infection.

The chain combines TRBV2 with TRBJ2-7; no clear D. The ends were cut back, 4 bases at V and 4 bases at J, with 5 bases in the middle. The CDR3 runs to 11 residues. Germline V lookup: CDR1 SNHLY, CDR2 FYNNEI. The DNA of the CDR3 is TGTGCCAGCAGTGTTGGGTACGAGCAGTACTTC. This sequence encodes CASSVGYEQYF.

This clonotype was observed a single time. The gene calls are TRBV20-1 and TRBJ2-1; 8 bases are shared with TRBD2. The CDR3 runs to 16 residues. The V segment lost 6 bases and the J segment 0 bases; nucleotides outside the gene matches: 10. Germline CDR1 reads DFQATT; CDR2 reads SNEGSKA (reference sequence). The CDR3 bases are TGCAGTGCCCCGACCGCGGGAGGACGCTCCTACAATGAGCAGTTCTTC. This encodes CSAPTAGGRSYNEQFF.

As to this clonotype: A much larger clone differs by one base, so this may be a read error. The chain's CDR3 is CANNALTNTGELFF. The CDR3 region has the DNA TGTGCCAACAATGCCCTCACGAACACCGGGGAGCTGTTTTTT. The rearrangement uses TRBV12-3 or TRBV12-4 and TRBJ2-2; D gene unclear. V lost 10 bases to trimming and J lost 0 bases, with 12 bases between them. This CDR3 has 14 residues.

This clonotype has a count of ten or more. This chain joins TRBV29-1 and TRBJ2-3; either TRBD1 or TRBD2 may fit D (5 bases each). The CDR3 totals 16 residues. The ends were cut back, 1 base at V and 2 bases at J, with 16 bases in the middle. The V gene's germline CDR1 is SQVTM and CDR2 ANQGSEA. CDR3 sequence: CSVEGAPGRPTDTQYF. The CDR3 coding sequence is TGCAGCGTTGAAGGGGCTCCGGGACGACCCACAGATACGCAGTATTTT.

In the case of this clonotype: One base away lies a much larger clone, so this may be a sequencing read error. The V call is TRBV6-2 or TRBV6-3, the J call TRBJ1-5; D perhaps matches TRBD1 (5 bases). The germline gives CDR1 MNHEY, CDR2 SVGEGT. Trimming stripped 7 bases from V and 8 bases from J, with 12 bases between. The CDR3 runs 12 residues. The CDR3: CASTMEGEPQHF. The CDR3 DNA reads as TGTGCCAGCACCATGGAAGGGGAGCCCCAGCATTTT.

Worth noting for this clonotype: Without the conserved terminal phenylalanine or tryptophan, this CDR3 likely stems from a read error. The V gene is TRBV11-2, the J gene TRBJ2-3, with 7 bases aligning to TRBD2. Looked up from germline, CDR1 is SGHAT and CDR2 is FQNNGV. This CDR3 contains 17 residues. CDR3: CASSLGGLTYASDMQYL. For the CDR3, the DNA is TGTGCCAGCAGCTTAGGGGGACTAACGTACGCGTCAGATATGCAGTATTTG.

This sequence joins TRBV28 and TRBJ1-6, with D perhaps matching TRBD1 (5 bases). V lost 7 bases, J lost 10 bases, and 17 bases lay in between. The CDR3 has 14 amino acids. The V gene's germline CDR1 is MDHEN and CDR2 SYDVKM. As DNA, the CDR3 is TGTGCCAGCAAGGTCTATAGGGGCATCTCACCCCTCCACTTT. Its translation is CASKVYRGISPLHF.

As to this clonotype: This may stem from a read error, because a much larger clone lies one nucleotide away. V and J are TRBV5-6 and TRBJ2-7; TRBD2 might be the D (5 bases). The CDR3 extends over 16 amino acids. Germline CDR1 SGHDT, CDR2 YYEEEE. V lost 1 base to trimming and J lost 2 bases, with 16 bases between them. CDR3 loop: CASSLLGRNGTYEQYF. The CDR3 DNA sequence: TGTGCCAGCAGCTTGTTGGGCCGGAACGGGACCTACGAGCAGTACTTC.

Note on this clonotype: Because the CDR3 is missing its conserved closing phenylalanine or tryptophan, this is likely a read error. The rearrangement uses TRBV10-2 and TRBJ2-1; D gene uncertain. CDR1 is WSHSY and CDR2 is SAAADI in the germline V gene. This CDR3 contains 15 residues. Trimming removed 4 bases at V and 0 bases at J, with 10 bases between. This CDR3 is CASSAKPYSYNEQFS. Written as DNA, the CDR3 is TGCGCCAGCAGTGCCAAACCCTACTCCTACAATGAGCAGTTCTCC.

This chain joins TRBV11-3 and TRBJ2-5; D call uncertain. V lost 5 bases to trimming and J lost 5 bases, with 12 bases between them. The CDR3 spans 13 residues. The germline gives CDR1 SGHNT, CDR2 YENEEA. The CDR3 is CASSLQVRETQYF. The CDR3 DNA is TGTGCCAGCAGCCTACAAGTGAGGGAGACCCAGTACTTC.

Remarks on this clonotype: This may come from a read error, since a much larger clone is one base off. V is TRBV5-6 and J is TRBJ1-4; unclear D gene. Between the trimmed V and J ends, which lost 3 bases and 8 bases, there was a span of 11 bases. The V gene's germline CDR1 is SGHDT and CDR2 YYEEEE. This CDR3 is 13 amino acids long. In DNA, the CDR3 is TGTGCCAGCAGCTCGCGGACGGTGGAAAAACTGTTTTTT. It specifies CASSSRTVEKLFF.

The table lists this clonotype with many counts. CDR3 amino acids: CASSLSGSTDTQYF. The CDR3 coding sequence is TGTGCCAGCAGCTTAAGCGGAAGCACAGATACGCAGTATTTT. This rearrangement joins TRBV28 to TRBJ2-3, with a weak D call TRBD2 (5 bases). V dropped 6 bases and J dropped 0 bases, with 10 bases sitting between them. The CDR3 length is 14 residues. The germline CDR1 and CDR2 sequences are MDHEN and SYDVKM.

This chain joins TRBV20-1 and TRBJ2-7; either TRBD1 or TRBD2 may supply D (5 bases each). The CDR3 contains 14 residues. V was trimmed by 2 bases and J by 4 bases, leaving 15 bases between them. Germline V gene sequence: CDR1 DFQATT, CDR2 SNEGSKA (reference sequence). CDR3 in DNA: TGCAGTGCTAGAAGCCCGGGACCCACATACGAGCAGTACTTC. Translated: CSARSPGPTYEQYF.

This clonotype was observed once. The junction differs from germline at one of its ends, possibly a read error. V is TRBV11-2 and J is TRBJ2-1; no clear D. Germline CDR1 reads SGHAT; CDR2 reads FQNNGV. This CDR3 contains 14 residues. The CDR3 nucleotides are TGTGCAAGCAGCTTAGGACGGCCACACAATGAGCAGTTCTTC. Translation: CASSLGRPHNEQFF.

This clonotype was observed a single time. A junction boundary mismatches the germline segment, possibly from a read error. V is TRBV11-2 and J is TRBJ2-3; a weak D match, TRBD1 (5 bases). CDR1 and CDR2 from the germline V gene are SGHAT and FQNNGV. This CDR3 is 16 amino acids long. The CDR3: CASSSTWLHGADTQYF. CDR3 in DNA: TGTGCCAGCAGCTCAACCTGGTTACATGGGGCAGATACACAGTATTTT.

The CDR3 sequence: CASSARTGTPVDNVLTF. The CDR3 DNA sequence: TGTGCCAGCAGCGCCAGGACAGGGACTCCTGTGGACAACGTCCTGACTTTC. The J gene is TRBJ2-6, the V gene TRBV11-1; 8 nucleotides match TRBD1. The CDR3 is 17 residues long. V was pared by 5 bases and J by 9 bases, with 15 bases of the junction left unmatched. The germline CDR1 and CDR2 sequences are SGHAT and FQDESV (reference sequence).

About this clonotype itself: The germline gene is not matched at one end of the junction; a read error may be the cause. The chain recombines TRBV11-3 with TRBJ2-5, with unresolved D. CDR1 is SGHNT, CDR2 YENEEA, per germline. The CDR3 is 16 amino acids. The CDR3 nucleotides read TGTACCAGCAGCCCCTCCATGGGCGGACGGCAAGAGACCCAGTATTTC. Encoded protein: CTSSPSMGGRQETQYF. Using reference TRBV11-3 and TRBJ2-5 for the parts outside the CDR3, the full variable domain is EAGVVQSPRYKIIEKKQPVAFWCNPISGHNTLYWYLQNLGQGPELLIRYENEEAVDDSQLPKDRFSAERLKGVDSTLKIQPAELGDSAVYLCTSSPSMGGRQETQYFGPGTRLLVL.

The V gene is TRBV11-2, the J gene TRBJ2-1; D gene ambiguous. The better agreement between TRBJ2-7 and the DNA end casts doubt on the J call. Looked up from germline, CDR1 is SGHAT and CDR2 is FQNNGV. This CDR3 contains 12 residues. The CDR3 bases are TGTGCCAGCAGCCCTGGCCTAACTAAGCAGTACTTC. Translation gives CASSPGLTKQYF.

About this clonotype itself: This may be a read error: a much more frequent sequence differs by one nucleotide. The V call is TRBV7-9, the J call TRBJ2-7, with 11 bases aligning to TRBD1. There are 15 residues in the CDR3. CDR1 SEHNR and CDR2 FQNEAQ come from the germline V gene (reference sequence). The CDR3 sequence is CANSGRDRGINEQYF. In DNA, the CDR3 is TGTGCCAACAGCGGGCGGGACAGGGGGATAAACGAGCAGTACTTC.

Details on this clonotype: This sequence may be a read error, since a much larger clone differs from it by one base. The V call is TRBV12-3 or TRBV12-4, the J call TRBJ1-2; D call uncertain. The CDR3 sequence is 16 residues long. The DNA of the CDR3 is TGTGCCAGCCGGAAGTGGTTAGCTCAAGCCCCCGATGGCTGCACCTTC. Amino acid sequence: CASRKWLAQAPDGCTF.

This clonotype was seen repeatedly, ten times or more. A much larger clone lies one base from this, so it may be a read error. For the CDR3, the DNA is TGTGCCAGCGGTGGCCCAGGAGGCGAGCAGTACTTC. The encoded protein is CASGGPGGEQYF. The chain links TRBV6-5 to TRBJ2-7, with D tentatively TRBD2 (5 bases). Trimming stripped 8 bases from V and 6 bases from J, with 14 bases between. Germline CDR1 MNHEY, CDR2 SVGAGI. There are 12 residues in the CDR3.

This clonotype was found once. Its ends do not fully match the called genes, so a read error is possible. CDR3 amino acids: CASSTTGGRNQPQHF. CDR3 sequence (DNA): TGTGCCAGCTCTACGACAGGGGGCCGTAATCAGCCCCAGCATTTC. This rearrangement joins TRBV12-3 or TRBV12-4 to TRBJ1-5, with 10 nucleotides matching TRBD1. The CDR3 runs to 15 residues.

Comment on this clonotype: The junction does not match germline at one end; this may be a read error. The chain couples TRBV11-2 to TRBJ2-3; the D is unclear. The CDR3 is 13 amino acids. Germline CDR1 reads SGHAT; CDR2 reads FQNNGV. The CDR3 region is CASSLLATDTQYF. The DNA for the CDR3 is TGTGCCAGCAGCCTCCTCGCCACAGATACGCAGTACTTT.

Comment on this clonotype: This could be a read error, since a much larger clone is one nucleotide away. The V and J genes are TRBV2 and TRBJ2-3; D might be TRBD2 (6 bases). The CDR3 sequence is 13 residues long. The germline CDR1 and CDR2 sequences are SNHLY and FYNNEI. Trimming took off 11 bases at V and 2 bases at J, with 14 bases between the two ends. CDR3 nucleotides: TGTGCCGGCATGGGGGGATCCACAGATACGCAGTATTTT. It yields the protein CAGMGGSTDTQYF. Full variable domain (rest looked up from reference TRBV2 and TRBJ2-3): EPEVTQTPSHQVTQMGQEVILRCVPISNHLYFYWYRQILGQKVEFLVSFYNNEISEKSEIFDDQFSVERPDGSNFTLKIRSTKLEDSAMYFCAGMGGSTDTQYFGPGTRLTVL.